Sequencing of this T cell receptor (beta chain) was carried out in a study of shared clonotypes between healthy human individuals. Study-wide context: Sampling drew on donors who were two women and three men aged 18 to 49. CD8 memory received one plate per donor, CD8 naive two, CD4 memory three and CD4 naive three. General observations from the study: Non-shared clonotypes showed lower generation probabilities than clonotypes common to all four donors. Despite large depth, sorted-subset datasets appeared incompletely sequenced.

V gave up 4 bases and J gave up 1 base; unmatched junction bases: 5. The CDR3 covers 15 residues. Germline CDR1 reads SGHNT; CDR2 reads YYREEE (reference sequence). Points on this clone: Its cognate antigen is unknown.

Clones were read by immunoSEQ multiplex PCR, and TCRdb kept only the in-frame ones, dropping some. The sample has millions of clones, around nine tenths seen once. This clonotype was obtained from a man between 18 and 35 years old in good health. The specimen sequenced was naive CD4+ T cells sorted from blood. Noted subset: CD45RA+ positively selected. The rearrangement uses TRBV5-4 and TRBJ2-1, with TRBD1 matching over 7 bases. The chain's CDR3 is CASSLGQVSYNEQFF. CDR3 DNA: TGTGCCAGCAGCCTAGGACAGGTGTCCTACAATGAGCAGTTCTTC.